Listed below are T cell receptor beta chains from one sample, sequenced in a study of cytomegalovirus exposure and HLA in healthy donors. Clones were sequenced by immunoSEQ multiplex PCR, and TCRdb holds only the in-frame ones, with some missing. This sample carries 93,000 or so clones, 84% of them seen once, and the ten largest clones take 5.6%. Sequenced input: PBMCs. The receptors derive from a woman aged 18-29 years in good health and CMV-seropositive. Each CDR3 is given with its conserved first and last residue. The order of the fields is V gene, clone size, J gene, CDR3 length, D gene, CDR3 DNA, CDR3 protein. D genes are given only for firm matches. Size values are once, few and many counts, or a class for expanded clones, and some rows have none.

v_gene: TRBV7-2; abundance: .; j_gene: TRBJ2-1; len: 13; d_gene: .; CDR3nt: TGTGCCAGCAGCCCACTCCGACAGACAGAGCAGTTCTTC; CDR3aa: CASSPLRQTEQFF
v_gene: TRBV6-5; abundance: .; j_gene: TRBJ1-1; len: 15; d_gene: .; CDR3nt: TGTGCCAGCAGTCTCTCTTCCGGGACATTCGCGAACGCTTTCTTT; CDR3aa: CASSLSSGTFANAFF
v_gene: TRBV18; abundance: .; j_gene: TRBJ2-7; len: 15; d_gene: .; CDR3nt: TGTGCCAGCTCACCAACTCAGGAAACTTCCTACGAGCAGTACTTC; CDR3aa: CASSPTQETSYEQYF
v_gene: TRBV9; abundance: .; j_gene: TRBJ2-2; len: 15; d_gene: TRBD1; CDR3nt: TGTGCCAGCAGCACAGGGACAGCTCACACCGGGGAGCTGTTTTTT; CDR3aa: CASSTGTAHTGELFF
v_gene: TRBV7-9; abundance: .; j_gene: TRBJ2-7; len: 15; d_gene: TRBD2; CDR3nt: TGTGCCAGCAGCTCAACACTAGCGGGGTCCTACGAGCAGTACTTC; CDR3aa: CASSSTLAGSYEQYF
v_gene: TRBV6-6; abundance: .; j_gene: TRBJ2-3; len: 13; d_gene: TRBD2; CDR3nt: TGTGCCAGCGGGCTAGCGGGACCAGATACGCAGTATTTT; CDR3aa: CASGLAGPDTQYF
v_gene: TRBV7-3; abundance: .; j_gene: TRBJ2-2; len: 13; d_gene: TRBD1; CDR3nt: TGTGCCAGCAGAAACAGGGGAACCGGGGAGCTGTTTTTT; CDR3aa: CASRNRGTGELFF
v_gene: TRBV29-1; abundance: .; j_gene: TRBJ1-1; len: 18; d_gene: .; CDR3nt: TGCAGCGCCGCGGGAGTCCGGGCAGGAGACTTATCTCGGACTGAAGCTTTCTTT; CDR3aa: CSAAGVRAGDLSRTEAFF
v_gene: TRBV4-2; abundance: .; j_gene: TRBJ2-1; len: 17; d_gene: TRBD2; CDR3nt: TGTGCCAGCAGCCAAGACGGTAGCGGGAGGGCCTACAATGAGCAGTTCTTC; CDR3aa: CASSQDGSGRAYNEQFF
v_gene: TRBV7-9; abundance: .; j_gene: TRBJ1-2; len: 18; d_gene: .; CDR3nt: TGTGCCAGCAGCTTAGCCCTACCAGGACTACCTATGTACTATGGCTACACCTTC; CDR3aa: CASSLALPGLPMYYGYTF
v_gene: TRBV6-4; abundance: .; j_gene: TRBJ2-6; len: 16; d_gene: .; CDR3nt: TGTGCCAGCAGTGACCTAGGGGTGGCTGGGGCCAACGTCCTGACTTTC; CDR3aa: CASSDLGVAGANVLTF
v_gene: TRBV7-8; abundance: .; j_gene: TRBJ1-4; len: 18; d_gene: TRBD1; CDR3nt: TGTGCCAGCAGCCCACAGGGGAATATCGTTGCAACTAATGAAAAACTGTTTTTT; CDR3aa: CASSPQGNIVATNEKLFF
v_gene: TRBV10-2; abundance: .; j_gene: TRBJ2-5; len: 14; d_gene: .; CDR3nt: TGCGCCAGCAGTGAGGCCCCCTGGGCAGAGACCCAGTACTTC; CDR3aa: CASSEAPWAETQYF
v_gene: TRBV11-2; abundance: .; j_gene: TRBJ2-7; len: 13; d_gene: .; CDR3nt: TGTGCCAGCAGCTTAGAGGTAGCAAACGAGCAGTACTTC; CDR3aa: CASSLEVANEQYF
v_gene: TRBV2; abundance: .; j_gene: TRBJ2-5; len: 14; d_gene: .; CDR3nt: TGTGCCAGCAGTGAGAACGGTCCAAGTTATACCCAGTACTTC; CDR3aa: CASSENGPSYTQYF
v_gene: TRBV29-1; abundance: .; j_gene: TRBJ1-2; len: 12; d_gene: .; CDR3nt: TGCAGCGCCGGCGACACCCTCTATGGCTACACCTTC; CDR3aa: CSAGDTLYGYTF
v_gene: TRBV6-6; abundance: .; j_gene: TRBJ1-4; len: 15; d_gene: TRBD1; CDR3nt: TGTGCCAGCAGCTTTCCCTGGAGGGGACAGGAAAAACTGTTTTTT; CDR3aa: CASSFPWRGQEKLFF
v_gene: TRBV29-1; abundance: .; j_gene: TRBJ2-1; len: 14; d_gene: .; CDR3nt: TGCAGCGTTGGATATGCGCCATCCTACAATGAGCAGTTCTTC; CDR3aa: CSVGYAPSYNEQFF
v_gene: TRBV7-8; abundance: .; j_gene: TRBJ1-5; len: 13; d_gene: .; CDR3nt: TGTGCCAGCAGCAAAGGGGGGGGTCAGCCCCAGCATTTT; CDR3aa: CASSKGGGQPQHF
v_gene: TRBV6-1; abundance: .; j_gene: TRBJ2-5; len: 14; d_gene: .; CDR3nt: TGTGCCAGCAGTGAAGCTTGGGGGCGGGAGACCCAGTACTTC; CDR3aa: CASSEAWGRETQYF
v_gene: TRBV2; abundance: .; j_gene: TRBJ2-7; len: 16; d_gene: TRBD1; CDR3nt: TGTGCCAGCAGTGTTCCCCGGGACAGGAGTTTTTACGAGCAGTACTTC; CDR3aa: CASSVPRDRSFYEQYF
v_gene: TRBV2; abundance: .; j_gene: TRBJ1-1; len: 13; d_gene: TRBD1; CDR3nt: TGTGCCAGCAATAACAGGGGCCTACTTGAAGCTTTCTTT; CDR3aa: CASNNRGLLEAFF
v_gene: TRBV19; abundance: .; j_gene: TRBJ1-5; len: 16; d_gene: TRBD1; CDR3nt: TGTGCCAGTAGTACCCTGTTGGGACAGGGGTTCCAGCCCCAGCATTTT; CDR3aa: CASSTLLGQGFQPQHF
v_gene: TRBV27; abundance: once; j_gene: TRBJ1-1; len: 14; d_gene: TRBD1; CDR3nt: TGTGCCAGCAGCTCCCGACAGGGCAACACTGAAGCTTTCTTT; CDR3aa: CASSSRQGNTEAFF
v_gene: TRBV7-3; abundance: .; j_gene: TRBJ1-1; len: 15; d_gene: TRBD1; CDR3nt: TGTGCCAGCAGCCTCACAGGGGGAGGCAACACTGAAGCTTTCTTT; CDR3aa: CASSLTGGGNTEAFF
v_gene: TRBV6-5; abundance: .; j_gene: TRBJ2-5; len: 14; d_gene: .; CDR3nt: TGTGCCAGCAGTTACGCAGGCCCCCAAGAGACCCAGTACTTC; CDR3aa: CASSYAGPQETQYF
v_gene: TRBV4-1; abundance: .; j_gene: TRBJ2-3; len: 16; d_gene: TRBD2; CDR3nt: TGCGCCAGCAGCCATCCCGCTAGCGGTAGCACAGATACGCAGTATTTT; CDR3aa: CASSHPASGSTDTQYF
v_gene: TRBV9; abundance: .; j_gene: TRBJ1-1; len: 14; d_gene: .; CDR3nt: TGTGCCAGCAGCCCTCGATGGGGCCCCCCCGTAGCTTTCTTT; CDR3aa: CASSPRWGPPVAFF
v_gene: TRBV28; abundance: .; j_gene: TRBJ2-1; len: 15; d_gene: .; CDR3nt: TGTGCCAGCAGTAGATACAGGGCACACTACAATGAGCAGTTCTTC; CDR3aa: CASSRYRAHYNEQFF
v_gene: TRBV27; abundance: few; j_gene: TRBJ2-6; len: 17; d_gene: TRBD1; CDR3nt: TGTGCCAGCAGTTTTTGGACAGGGGGCGCTGGGGCCAACGTCCTGACTTTC; CDR3aa: CASSFWTGGAGANVLTF
v_gene: TRBV6-6; abundance: .; j_gene: TRBJ1-1; len: 12; d_gene: .; CDR3nt: TGTGCCAGCAGTTCTAGGGGTGCTGAAGCTTTCTTT; CDR3aa: CASSSRGAEAFF
v_gene: TRBV30; abundance: .; j_gene: TRBJ2-1; len: 16; d_gene: .; CDR3nt: TGTGCCTGGAGTGTACCGGCAGGGCTGAGATACAATGAGCAGTTCTTC; CDR3aa: CAWSVPAGLRYNEQFF
v_gene: TRBV14; abundance: .; j_gene: TRBJ1-2; len: 17; d_gene: .; CDR3nt: TGTGCCAGCAGCCGGGGGGTTTCGTGGACCGACACCTATGGCTACACCTTC; CDR3aa: CASSRGVSWTDTYGYTF
v_gene: TRBV5-6; abundance: .; j_gene: TRBJ1-5; len: 15; d_gene: TRBD1; CDR3nt: TGTGCCAGCAGCCTTGGACAGGGGGGATATCAGCCCCAGCATTTT; CDR3aa: CASSLGQGGYQPQHF
v_gene: TRBV2; abundance: .; j_gene: TRBJ2-2; len: 17; d_gene: TRBD2; CDR3nt: TGTGCCAGCAGTTACGGGACTAGCGGGAGATTTACCGGGGAGCTGTTTTTT; CDR3aa: CASSYGTSGRFTGELFF
v_gene: TRBV7-9; abundance: .; j_gene: TRBJ1-1; len: 13; d_gene: TRBD1; CDR3nt: TGTGCCAGCAGCCCTAGTGGGACAGGGAAAGCTTTCTTT; CDR3aa: CASSPSGTGKAFF
v_gene: TRBV23-1; abundance: .; j_gene: TRBJ2-7; len: 8; d_gene: .; CDR3nt: TGCGCCAGCAACAGGGTAAACTTC; CDR3aa: CASNRVNF
v_gene: TRBV7-2; abundance: .; j_gene: TRBJ1-2; len: 14; d_gene: .; CDR3nt: TGTGCCAGCAGCTTTAATCGGGCAGGGGCCGGCTACACCTTC; CDR3aa: CASSFNRAGAGYTF
v_gene: TRBV28; abundance: .; j_gene: TRBJ2-6; len: 17; d_gene: .; CDR3nt: TGTGCCAGCAGCTTAGGCTACAGGGATCCTGGGGCCAACGTCCTGACTTTC; CDR3aa: CASSLGYRDPGANVLTF
v_gene: TRBV7-9; abundance: .; j_gene: TRBJ2-5; len: 14; d_gene: .; CDR3nt: TGTGCCAGCAGCTTAGAAGCAGGTTGGGAGACCCAGTACTTC; CDR3aa: CASSLEAGWETQYF
v_gene: TRBV2; abundance: .; j_gene: TRBJ2-3; len: 16; d_gene: TRBD2; CDR3nt: TGTGCCAGCGGCCCGGGGACTAGCGTAGGCGGGGATACGCAGTATTTT; CDR3aa: CASGPGTSVGGDTQYF
v_gene: TRBV7-8; abundance: .; j_gene: TRBJ1-4; len: 14; d_gene: .; CDR3nt: TGTGCCAGCAGCTTAGAACAGGGAAATGAAAAACTGTTTTTT; CDR3aa: CASSLEQGNEKLFF
v_gene: TRBV6-5; abundance: few; j_gene: TRBJ1-1; len: 15; d_gene: .; CDR3nt: TGTGCCAGCAGTTACTCCGCGGGGGTGAACACTGAAGCTTTCTTT; CDR3aa: CASSYSAGVNTEAFF
v_gene: TRBV20-1; abundance: .; j_gene: TRBJ1-2; len: 11; d_gene: .; CDR3nt: TGCAGTGCTAGAGACGACTATGGCTACACCTTC; CDR3aa: CSARDDYGYTF
v_gene: TRBV25-1; abundance: few; j_gene: TRBJ2-7; len: 17; d_gene: .; CDR3nt: TGTGCCAGCAGTAACCCTTACCCCGAACAGGGAAAGTACGAGCAGTACTTC; CDR3aa: CASSNPYPEQGKYEQYF
v_gene: TRBV5-1; abundance: .; j_gene: TRBJ2-7; len: 12; d_gene: .; CDR3nt: TGCGCCAGCGTGGGGCCTTCCTACGAGCAGTACTTC; CDR3aa: CASVGPSYEQYF
v_gene: TRBV7-9; abundance: .; j_gene: TRBJ1-5; len: 14; d_gene: TRBD1; CDR3nt: TGTGCCAGCAGTTCAGGGGGCGCGGCTCAGCCCCAGCATTTT; CDR3aa: CASSSGGAAQPQHF
v_gene: TRBV5-1; abundance: .; j_gene: TRBJ1-2; len: 14; d_gene: TRBD1; CDR3nt: TGCGCCAGCACCCCGGGACAGGGGGTGTCTGGCTACACCTTC; CDR3aa: CASTPGQGVSGYTF